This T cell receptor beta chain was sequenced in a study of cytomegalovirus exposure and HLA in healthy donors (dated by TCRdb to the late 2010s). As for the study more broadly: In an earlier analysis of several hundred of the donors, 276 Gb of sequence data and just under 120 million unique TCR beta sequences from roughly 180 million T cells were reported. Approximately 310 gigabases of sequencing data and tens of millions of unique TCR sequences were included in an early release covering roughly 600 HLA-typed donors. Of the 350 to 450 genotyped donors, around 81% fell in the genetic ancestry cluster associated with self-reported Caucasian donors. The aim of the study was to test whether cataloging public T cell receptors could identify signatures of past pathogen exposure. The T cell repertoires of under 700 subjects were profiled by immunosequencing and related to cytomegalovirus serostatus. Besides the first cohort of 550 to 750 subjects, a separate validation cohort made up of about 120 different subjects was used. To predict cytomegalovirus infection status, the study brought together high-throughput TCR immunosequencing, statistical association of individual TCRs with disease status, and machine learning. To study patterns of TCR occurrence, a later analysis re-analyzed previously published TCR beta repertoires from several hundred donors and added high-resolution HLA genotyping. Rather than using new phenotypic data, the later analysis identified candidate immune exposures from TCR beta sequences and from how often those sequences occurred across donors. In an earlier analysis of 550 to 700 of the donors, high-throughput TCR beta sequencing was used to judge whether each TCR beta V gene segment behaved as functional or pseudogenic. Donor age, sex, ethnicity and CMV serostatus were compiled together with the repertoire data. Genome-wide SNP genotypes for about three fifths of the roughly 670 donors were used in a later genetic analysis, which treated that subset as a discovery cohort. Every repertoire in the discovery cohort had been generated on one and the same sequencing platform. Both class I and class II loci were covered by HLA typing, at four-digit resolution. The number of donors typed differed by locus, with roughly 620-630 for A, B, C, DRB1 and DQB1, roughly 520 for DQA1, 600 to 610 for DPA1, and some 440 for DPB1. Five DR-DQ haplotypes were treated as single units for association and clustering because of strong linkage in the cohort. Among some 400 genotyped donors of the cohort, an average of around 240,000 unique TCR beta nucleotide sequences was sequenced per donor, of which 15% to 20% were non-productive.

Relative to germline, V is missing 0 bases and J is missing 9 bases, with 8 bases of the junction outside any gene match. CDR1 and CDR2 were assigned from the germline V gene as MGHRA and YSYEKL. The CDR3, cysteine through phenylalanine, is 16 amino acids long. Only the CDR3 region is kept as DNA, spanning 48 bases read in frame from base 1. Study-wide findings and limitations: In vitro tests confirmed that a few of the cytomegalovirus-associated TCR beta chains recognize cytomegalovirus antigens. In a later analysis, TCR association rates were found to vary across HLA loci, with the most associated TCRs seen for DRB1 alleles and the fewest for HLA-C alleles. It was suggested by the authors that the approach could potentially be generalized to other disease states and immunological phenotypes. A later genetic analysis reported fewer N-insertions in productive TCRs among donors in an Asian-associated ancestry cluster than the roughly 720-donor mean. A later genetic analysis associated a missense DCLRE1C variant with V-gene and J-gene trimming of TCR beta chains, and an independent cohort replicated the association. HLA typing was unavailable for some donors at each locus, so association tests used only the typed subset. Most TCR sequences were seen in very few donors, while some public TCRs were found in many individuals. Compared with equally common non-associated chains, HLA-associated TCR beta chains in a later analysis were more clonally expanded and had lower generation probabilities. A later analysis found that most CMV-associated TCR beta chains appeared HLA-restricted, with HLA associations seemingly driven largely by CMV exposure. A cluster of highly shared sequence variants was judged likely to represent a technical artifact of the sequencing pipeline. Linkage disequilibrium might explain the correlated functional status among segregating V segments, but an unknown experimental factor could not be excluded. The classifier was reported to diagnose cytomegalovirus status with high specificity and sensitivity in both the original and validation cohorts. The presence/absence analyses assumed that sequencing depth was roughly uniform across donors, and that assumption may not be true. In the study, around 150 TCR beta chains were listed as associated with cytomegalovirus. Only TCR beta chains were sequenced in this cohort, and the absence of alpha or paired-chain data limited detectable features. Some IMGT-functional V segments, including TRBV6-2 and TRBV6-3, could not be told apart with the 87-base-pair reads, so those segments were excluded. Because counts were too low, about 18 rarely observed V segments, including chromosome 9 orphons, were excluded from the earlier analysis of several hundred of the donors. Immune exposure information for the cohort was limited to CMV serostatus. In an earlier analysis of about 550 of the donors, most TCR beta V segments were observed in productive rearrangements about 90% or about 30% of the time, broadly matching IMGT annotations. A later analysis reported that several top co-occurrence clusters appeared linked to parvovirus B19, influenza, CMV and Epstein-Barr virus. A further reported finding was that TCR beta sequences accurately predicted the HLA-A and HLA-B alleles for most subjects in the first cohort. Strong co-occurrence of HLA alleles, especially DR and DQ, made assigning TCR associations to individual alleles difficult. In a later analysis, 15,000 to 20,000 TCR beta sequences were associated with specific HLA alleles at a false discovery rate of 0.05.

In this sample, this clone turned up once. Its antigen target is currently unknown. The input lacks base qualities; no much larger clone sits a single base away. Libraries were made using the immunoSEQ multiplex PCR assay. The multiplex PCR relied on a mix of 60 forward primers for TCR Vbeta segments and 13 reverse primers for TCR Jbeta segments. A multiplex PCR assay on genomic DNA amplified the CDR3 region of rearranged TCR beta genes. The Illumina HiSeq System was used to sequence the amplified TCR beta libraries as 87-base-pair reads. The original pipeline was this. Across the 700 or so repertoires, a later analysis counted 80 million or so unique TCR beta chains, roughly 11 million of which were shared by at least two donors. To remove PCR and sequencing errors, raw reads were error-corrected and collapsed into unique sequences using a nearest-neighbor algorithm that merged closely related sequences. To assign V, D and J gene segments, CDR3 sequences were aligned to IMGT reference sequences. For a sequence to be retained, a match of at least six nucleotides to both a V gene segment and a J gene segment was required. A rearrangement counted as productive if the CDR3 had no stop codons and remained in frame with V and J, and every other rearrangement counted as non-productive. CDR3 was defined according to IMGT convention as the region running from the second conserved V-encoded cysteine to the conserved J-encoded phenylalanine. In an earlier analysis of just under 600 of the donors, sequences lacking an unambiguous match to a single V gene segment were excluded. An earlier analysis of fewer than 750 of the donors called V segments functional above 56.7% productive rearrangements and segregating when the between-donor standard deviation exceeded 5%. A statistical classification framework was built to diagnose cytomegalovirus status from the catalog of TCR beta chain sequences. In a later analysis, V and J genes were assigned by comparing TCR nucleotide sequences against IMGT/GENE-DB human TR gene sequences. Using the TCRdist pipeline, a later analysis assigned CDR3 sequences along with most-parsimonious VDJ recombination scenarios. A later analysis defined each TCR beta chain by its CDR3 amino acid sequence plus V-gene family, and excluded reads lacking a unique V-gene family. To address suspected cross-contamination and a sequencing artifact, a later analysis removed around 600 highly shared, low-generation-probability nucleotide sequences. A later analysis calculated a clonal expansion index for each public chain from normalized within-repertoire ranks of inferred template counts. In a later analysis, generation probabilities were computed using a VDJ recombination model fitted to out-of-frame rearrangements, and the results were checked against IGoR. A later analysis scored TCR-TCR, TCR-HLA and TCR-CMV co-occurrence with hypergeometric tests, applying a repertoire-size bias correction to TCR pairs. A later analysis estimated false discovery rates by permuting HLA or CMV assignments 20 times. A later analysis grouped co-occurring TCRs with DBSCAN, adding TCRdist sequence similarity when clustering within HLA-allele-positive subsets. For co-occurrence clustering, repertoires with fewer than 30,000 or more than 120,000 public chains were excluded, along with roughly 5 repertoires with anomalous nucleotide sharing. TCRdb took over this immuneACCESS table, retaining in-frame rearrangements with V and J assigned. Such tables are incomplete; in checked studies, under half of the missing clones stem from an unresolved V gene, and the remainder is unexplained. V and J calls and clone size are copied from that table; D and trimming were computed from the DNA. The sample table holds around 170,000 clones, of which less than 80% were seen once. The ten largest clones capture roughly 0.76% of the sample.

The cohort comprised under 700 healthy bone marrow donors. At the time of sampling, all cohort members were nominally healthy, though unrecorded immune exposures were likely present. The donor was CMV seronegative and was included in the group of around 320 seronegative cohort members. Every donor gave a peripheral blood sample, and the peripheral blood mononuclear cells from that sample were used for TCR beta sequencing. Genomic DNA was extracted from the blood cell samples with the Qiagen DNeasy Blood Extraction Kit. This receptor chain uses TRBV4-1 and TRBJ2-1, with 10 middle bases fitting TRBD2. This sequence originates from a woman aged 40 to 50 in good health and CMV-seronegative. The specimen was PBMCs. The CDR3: CASSQDKAGGPIEQFF. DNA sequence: TGCGCCAGCAGCCAAGATAAAGCGGGGGGGCCCATTGAGCAGTTCTTC.